Below, 29 T cell receptor beta chains from the same sample are listed, as sequenced in a study of Ad26.COV2.S vaccination and SARS-CoV-2 variants. The method was immunoSEQ multiplex PCR; TCRdb's version includes in-frame clones alone and lacks a portion of them. Counted here are about 680,000 clones, 89% occurring once; the ten biggest clones make up about 1.5%. This sample's treatment: around 19 received Ad26.COV2.S at low or high dose, single or two shots; about 5 received placebo; per-sample allocation not given. Collection of the samples took place on day 63 after the first injection of vaccine or placebo. The sequences come from peripheral blood, collected in a trial of Ad26.COV2.S vaccine versus placebo. The receptor source for this set is a person between 18 and 65 years old who received the Ad26.COV2.S COVID-19 vaccine or a placebo.

CDR3 residues: CASSQERFGRSYEQYF. The CDR3 DNA follows: TGCGCCAGCAGCCAAGAAAGGTTTGGCCGATCCTACGAGCAGTACTTC. The rearrangement links TRBV4-3 to TRBJ2-7; the D is unclear. Germline V CDR1 and CDR2: LGHNA, YSLEER. The CDR3 length is 16 residues. The V end lost 0 bases, the J end lost 1 base, and 13 bases lay between the germline ends.

The chain recombines TRBV19 with TRBJ2-7; TRBD2 matches 7 bases. V lost 2 bases and J lost 6; bases outside the gene matches: 1. This CDR3 region has 12 residues. In germline, CDR1 is LNHDA, CDR2 SQIVND (reference sequence). CDR3 residues: CASSISGVEQYF. In DNA, the CDR3 is TGTGCCAGTAGTATAAGCGGGGTCGAGCAGTACTTC.

This clone was found once. The V call is TRBV2, the J call TRBJ2-4; D gene unclear. The length of the CDR3 is 11 residues. Germline-derived CDR1 and CDR2 are SNHLY and FYNNEI. V was clipped by 8 bases and J by 6 bases, with 8 bases between them. CDR3 in amino acids: CASALLNIQYF. DNA of the CDR3: TGTGCCAGCGCTTTGCTAAACATTCAGTACTTC.

The chain couples TRBV2 to TRBJ1-1, with unresolved D. This CDR3 region has 14 residues. Germline V gene data show CDR1 as SNHLY and CDR2 as FYNNEI. V gave up 5 bases and J gave up 1 base, with 11 bases separating them. Written as DNA, the CDR3 is TGTGCCAGCAGTTTGATTCGACCGAACACTGAAGCTTTCTTT. This sequence encodes CASSLIRPNTEAFF.

The chain recombines TRBV20-1 with TRBJ1-1; D call uncertain. There are 8 residues in the CDR3. Trimming shortened V by 3 bases and J by 11 bases, and 4 bases separated the two germline ends. CDR1 DFQATT and CDR2 SNEGSKA come from the germline V gene (reference sequence). The CDR3 region is CSASRAFF. DNA of the CDR3: TGCAGTGCTAGTCGGGCTTTCTTT.

The chain uses TRBV27 and TRBJ2-5; 11 bases are a match to TRBD2. CDR3 length equals 16 residues. Germline CDR1 and CDR2: MNHEY and SMNVEV (reference sequence). V trimming: 4 bases; J trimming: 2 bases; junction bases outside the gene matches: 6. The CDR3 nucleotides are TGTGCCAGCAGTTCCAGACGGACTAGCGGGCAAGAGACCCAGTACTTC. Its translation is CASSSRRTSGQETQYF.

Note on this clone: A read error may account for a junction end that differs from germline. The rearrangement joins TRBV10-3 to TRBJ2-7; 10 bases match TRBD2. The CDR3 is 15 residues long. CDR1 ENHRY and CDR2 SYGVKD come from the germline V gene. This CDR3 is CAISMTSGSSHEQYF. The CDR3 nucleotides are TGTGCCATCAGTATGACTAGCGGGTCCTCCCACGAGCAGTACTTC.

The rearrangement links TRBV30 to TRBJ1-5, with 10 bases fitting TRBD1. Germline CDR1 reads GTSNPN; CDR2 reads SVGIG (reference sequence). Trimming took 2 bases from V and 3 from J; bases not matched to a gene: 7. This CDR3 has 16 residues. The CDR3 coding sequence is TGTGCCTGGAGTCCTTTGACAGGGGGCGTCAATCAGCCCCAGCATTTT. This gives the protein CAWSPLTGGVNQPQHF.

V and J are TRBV20-1 and TRBJ2-3, with 12 bases lining up with TRBD1. CDR1 is DFQATT and CDR2 is SNEGSKA in the germline V gene (reference sequence). This CDR3 has 18 residues. V lost 3 bases, J lost 5 bases, and 15 bases stayed unmatched. CDR3 loop: CSASAPPRDRGRKDTQYF. The CDR3 DNA reads TGCAGTGCTAGTGCACCCCCCCGGGACAGGGGGCGTAAAGATACGCAGTATTTT.

J is TRBJ2-1 and V is TRBV3-1 (or the pseudogene TRBV3-2), with D perhaps matching TRBD1 (5 bases). This CDR3 is built from 13 residues. The V and J ends lost 1 base and 6 bases respectively, with 7 bases between them. From germline, CDR1 is LGHDT and CDR2 YNNKEL (reference sequence). CDR3 amino acids: CASSQGRVNEQFF. CDR3 in DNA: TGTGCCAGCAGCCAAGGCAGGGTCAATGAGCAGTTCTTC.

The chain joins TRBV6-5 to TRBJ2-7; 9 bases fit TRBD1. The CDR3 is 16 residues long. CDR1 is MNHEY, CDR2 SVGAGI, per germline. V trimming: 0 bases; J trimming: 2 bases; junction bases outside the gene matches: 5. The CDR3 bases are TGTGCCAGCAGTTACTCTGGGACAGGGCCCCCCTACGAGCAGTACTTC. Translation: CASSYSGTGPPYEQYF.

Here the CDR3 DNA reads TGTGCCTGGAGTAGCGGGTGGGTCTCCGGGGGTAACTATGGCTACACCTTC. This encodes CAWSSGWVSGGNYGYTF. This rearrangement joins TRBV30 to TRBJ1-2; TRBD1 is a possible D gene (5 bases). Trimming shortened V by 2 bases and J by 1 base, and 20 bases separated the two germline ends. There are 17 residues in the CDR3. In germline, CDR1 is GTSNPN, CDR2 SVGIG (reference sequence).

A word on this clone: Given a far larger clone just one base away, this is likely a sequencing read error. This chain's CDR3 is CASSGTYNEQFF. In DNA form, the CDR3 reads TGTGCCAGCAGTGGGACCTACAATGAGCAGTTCTTC. The J gene is TRBJ2-1, the V gene TRBV5-4, with D hard to call. This CDR3 has 12 amino acids. V was trimmed by 5 bases and J by 2 bases, leaving 5 bases between them. CDR1 is SGHNT, CDR2 YYREEE, per germline (reference sequence).

The CDR3 loop reads CAWTGLDGNTIYF. DNA for the CDR3: TGTGCCTGGACCGGGCTGGATGGAAACACCATATATTTT. This chain connects TRBV30 to TRBJ1-3; no reliable D call. Per the germline V gene, CDR1 is GTSNPN and CDR2 is SVGIG (reference sequence). The germline V and J ends were trimmed by 4 bases and 3 bases, with 10 bases remaining between them. The CDR3 contains 13 residues. Drawing the rest from reference TRBV30 and TRBJ1-3, the complete variable domain is SQTIHQWPATLVQPVGSPLSLECTVEGTSNPNLYWYRQAAGRGLQLLFYSVGIGQISSEVPQNLSASRPQDRQFILSSKKLLLSDSGFYLCAWTGLDGNTIYFGEGSWLTVV.

The J gene is TRBJ2-2, the V gene TRBV3-1 (or the pseudogene TRBV3-2); D may be TRBD2 (5 bases). With 3 bases removed from V and 6 bases from J, the gap between germline ends came to 17 bases. Germline CDR1 and CDR2: LGHDT and YNNKEL (reference sequence). This CDR3 has 16 amino acids. The CDR3 reads CASSHLRDFHPGELFF. In nucleotides, the CDR3 is TGTGCCAGCAGCCACCTCCGGGATTTCCATCCCGGGGAGCTGTTTTTT.

The chain employs TRBV15 and TRBJ1-2; D is perhaps TRBD1 (5 bases). Germline CDR1 reads LNHNV; CDR2 reads YYDKDF (reference sequence). V lost 0 bases to trimming and J lost 0 bases, with 14 bases between them. The CDR3 contains 17 residues. DNA of the CDR3: TGTGCCACCAGCAGAGATAGAAAGGAGGGACCTAACTATGGCTACACCTTC. Translating it yields CATSRDRKEGPNYGYTF.

The chain recombines TRBV18 with TRBJ2-3; 9 nucleotides agree with TRBD1. Germline V gene lookup returns CDR1 KGHSH and CDR2 LQKENI. After removal of 5 bases from V and 2 bases from J, the junction contained 5 bases not matched to a gene. The CDR3 contains 15 residues. The CDR3, as DNA: TGTGCCAGCTCATTTGGGACAGGGAACACAGATACGCAGTATTTT. Amino acid sequence: CASSFGTGNTDTQYF.

CDR3 bases: TGTGCCAGCTCACCACAGGATTTGAACACTGAAGCTTTCTTT. Translation: CASSPQDLNTEAFF. V is TRBV18 and J is TRBJ1-1; D not resolved. The CDR3 totals 14 residues. Trimming took 1 base from V and 0 from J, leaving 6 bases between them. CDR1 KGHSH and CDR2 LQKENI come from the germline V gene.

This clone came up once. J is TRBJ1-6 and V is TRBV4-3; 7 bases agree with TRBD1. V trimming: 1 base; J trimming: 9 bases; junction bases outside the gene matches: 6. The CDR3 loop spans 15 amino acids. Looked up from germline, CDR1 is LGHNA and CDR2 is YSLEER. The CDR3 region is CASSQVTTGSSPLHF. The CDR3 region has the DNA TGCGCCAGCAGCCAAGTGACGACAGGGAGTTCACCCCTCCACTTT.

This clone was observed a single time. The chain couples TRBV14 to TRBJ2-1; D is perhaps TRBD2 (5 bases). CDR3 length: 16 amino acids. The V gene lost 4 bases and the J gene lost 5 bases, with 18 bases spanning the gap. The germline V gene encodes CDR1 SGHDN and CDR2 FVKESK. The CDR3 sequence is CASSLPGVAGHNEQFF. The CDR3 DNA reads as TGTGCCAGCAGCCTCCCCGGGGTAGCAGGCCACAATGAGCAGTTCTTC.

The chain links TRBV10-3 to TRBJ1-4; no clear D gene. Germline CDR1 reads ENHRY; CDR2 reads SYGVKD. The CDR3 runs to 13 residues. Trimming took 11 bases from V and 6 from J, leaving 16 bases between them. As DNA, the CDR3 is TGTGCCGTTAGTGGAGGAGAGCATGAAAAACTGTTTTTT. Protein: CAVSGGEHEKLFF.

The chain has TRBV25-1 and TRBJ1-2; TRBD1 might be the D (6 bases). There are 12 residues in the CDR3. The germline V gene has CDR1 MGHDK and CDR2 SYGVNS. V was cut by 4 bases and J by 6 bases, with 9 bases left in between. CDR3 protein: CASSGGAHGYTF. The CDR3 nucleotides read TGTGCCAGCAGTGGGGGGGCGCATGGCTACACCTTC.

The rearrangement uses TRBV12-2 and TRBJ2-2; the D call of TRBD1 is as the table states it, not checked on the DNA. TRBV12-2 constitutes a pseudogene. The CDR3 has 16 amino acids. For the CDR3, the DNA is TGTGCAAGTCGCTTGACAGGGCCCGCGAACACCGGGGAGCTGTTTTTT. It is translated as CASRLTGPANTGELFF.

The chain uses TRBV6-5 and TRBJ1-3; maybe TRBD1 (5 bases). V was clipped by 0 bases and J by 0 bases, with 9 bases between them. CDR1 and CDR2 (germline): MNHEY, SVGAGI. The CDR3 has 16 residues. The DNA for the CDR3 is TGTGCCAGCAGTTACTCACGGGGCCCCTCTGGAAACACCATATATTTT. Protein product: CASSYSRGPSGNTIYF.

The rearrangement joins TRBV4-2 to TRBJ1-3; D not resolved. This CDR3 is built from 13 residues. CDR1 is LGHNA and CDR2 is YNFKEQ in the germline V gene. Between the trimmed V and J ends, which lost 0 bases and 12 bases, there was a span of 12 bases. The CDR3 nucleotides read TGTGCCAGCAGCCAAGATAGGGAGGCAAGCATATATTTT. Translated, it gives CASSQDREASIYF.

J is TRBJ2-7 and V is TRBV5-5; the D gene could be TRBD1 or TRBD2 (5 bases each). Germline V lookup: CDR1 SGHKS, CDR2 YYEKEE (reference sequence). This CDR3 region has 16 residues. The V end was cut by 5 bases, the J end by 6 bases, with 24 bases between. CDR3 nucleotide sequence: TGTGCCAGCAGTTGGAGCGCCGGGACGGGGATCTTCGAGCAGTACTTC. Encoded protein: CASSWSAGTGIFEQYF.

This CDR3 reads CASSQGTSVLTDTQYF. The CDR3 nucleotides read TGTGCCAGCAGCCAAGGGACTAGCGTCCTCACAGATACGCAGTATTTT. V is TRBV11-2 and J is TRBJ2-3, with 10 bases matching TRBD2. This CDR3 contains 16 residues. The junction had 7 bases not matched to a gene; V was cut back by 5 bases and J by 2 bases. The germline V gene encodes CDR1 SGHAT and CDR2 FQNNGV.

V and J are TRBV27 and TRBJ1-5; D is possibly TRBD1 (6 bases). CDR1 is MNHEY, CDR2 SMNVEV, per germline (reference sequence). The CDR3 extends over 14 amino acids. Deletions cut 6 bases from V and 2 bases from J, with 11 bases between. Here the CDR3 DNA reads TGTGCCAGCAGGCGGGCAGGGGGCAATCAGCCCCAGCATTTT. This translates into CASRRAGGNQPQHF.

The chain combines TRBV7-2 with TRBJ2-5; 7 bases are a match to TRBD2. V trimming: 1 base; J trimming: 1 base; junction bases outside the gene matches: 3. CDR1 is SGHTA, CDR2 FQGNSA, per germline. This CDR3 is 15 amino acids long. This chain's CDR3 is CASSLVGGGQETQYF. The CDR3 bases are TGTGCCAGCAGCTTAGTGGGCGGGGGCCAAGAGACCCAGTACTTC.